Listed below are T cell receptor beta chains from one sample, sequenced in a study of shared clonotypes between healthy human individuals. The assay was immunoSEQ multiplex PCR, and TCRdb's table has in-frame clones only and misses some. This table has a few million clones, roughly nine tenths appearing once. Sequences were obtained from naive CD4+ T cells sorted from blood. Receptors originate from a man between 18 and 35 years old in good health. Each CDR3 is given with its conserved first and last residue. D genes are given only for firm matches. The size entry is marked missing in some rows and otherwise reads once, few, many or a size class.

abundance,v_gene,j_gene,d_gene,CDR3aa,CDR3nt
NA,TRBV6-1,TRBJ1-1,NA,CASSEDRNTEAFF,TGTGCCAGCAGTGAAGATCGGAACACTGAAGCTTTCTTT
NA,TRBV6-5,TRBJ1-2,NA,CASSYSQGSGYGYTF,TGTGCCAGCAGTTACTCGCAGGGTTCGGGCTATGGCTACACCTTC
NA,TRBV28,TRBJ1-6,TRBD1,CASSLLGTGDASPLHF,TGTGCCAGCAGTTTATTGGGGACAGGGGATGCTTCACCCCTCCACTTT
NA,TRBV28,TRBJ2-1,TRBD2,CASSYAGGPYNEQFF,TGTGCCAGCAGTTACGCGGGGGGGCCATACAATGAGCAGTTCTTC
NA,TRBV10-3,TRBJ1-5,TRBD1,CAISVKGQGEGGNQPQHF,TGTGCCATCAGTGTTAAGGGACAGGGAGAGGGGGGCAATCAGCCCCAGCATTTT
NA,TRBV6-1,TRBJ2-1,TRBD1,CASSPDRAVGEQFF,TGTGCCAGCAGTCCTGACAGGGCGGTCGGTGAGCAGTTCTTC
NA,TRBV11-2,TRBJ1-1,NA,CASSLGQARDTEAFF,TGTGCCAGCAGCTTAGGGCAGGCCCGGGACACTGAAGCTTTCTTT
NA,TRBV6-8,TRBJ1-1,TRBD1,CASNLSGGTSTEAFF,TGTGCCAGCAATCTATCAGGGGGTACAAGCACTGAAGCTTTCTTT
NA,TRBV7-9,TRBJ2-3,NA,CAIPSGTDTQYF,TGTGCCATCCCTAGCGGCACAGATACGCAGTATTTT
NA,TRBV27,TRBJ2-1,TRBD2,CASSSPSGSYFHEQFF,TGTGCCAGCAGTTCACCTAGCGGGAGTTATTTCCATGAGCAGTTCTTC
NA,TRBV9,TRBJ2-1,TRBD2,CASSVNSGIINEQFF,TGTGCCAGCAGCGTAAATAGCGGGATAATTAATGAGCAGTTCTTC
NA,TRBV9,TRBJ2-3,NA,CASSSGASSETDTQYF,TGTGCCAGCAGCTCGGGGGCTAGCTCTGAGACAGATACGCAGTATTTT
NA,TRBV5-1,TRBJ2-4,NA,CASSLVGRPENIQYF,TGCGCCAGCAGCTTGGTGGGCAGGCCCGAAAACATTCAGTACTTC
once,TRBV7-8,TRBJ1-3,TRBD1,CASSLVTGVGNTIYF,TGTGCCAGCAGCTTAGTTACAGGGGTTGGAAACACCATATATTTT
NA,TRBV9,TRBJ1-2,TRBD1,CASSGRQGPGYGYTF,TGTGCCAGCAGCGGGCGACAGGGCCCGGGGTATGGCTACACCTTC
NA,TRBV6-1,TRBJ2-4,NA,CASSELEGRVVNIQYF,TGTGCCAGCAGTGAATTAGAGGGAAGGGTAGTGAACATTCAGTACTTC
NA,TRBV9,TRBJ2-5,TRBD1,CASSGAGRGQETQYF,TGTGCCAGCAGCGGCGCGGGCAGGGGGCAAGAGACCCAGTACTTC
NA,TRBV7-2,TRBJ1-4,NA,CASSFRDGASKLFF,TGTGCCAGCAGCTTCCGGGACGGCGCCTCAAAACTGTTTTTT
NA,TRBV5-1,TRBJ2-5,NA,CASSPTSFETQYF,TGCGCCAGCAGCCCGACTAGTTTCGAGACCCAGTACTTC
NA,TRBV5-1,TRBJ2-1,NA,CASSLKLANEQFF,TGCGCCAGCAGCTTGAAGCTAGCGAATGAGCAGTTCTTC
few,TRBV5-1,TRBJ1-5,TRBD1,CASSFTGGSNQPQHF,TGCGCCAGCAGCTTTACAGGGGGGAGCAATCAGCCCCAGCATTTT
NA,TRBV28,TRBJ1-1,NA,CASKVMTSNEAFF,TGTGCCAGCAAGGTGATGACATCAAATGAAGCTTTCTTT
NA,TRBV30,TRBJ1-6,TRBD1,CAWSDGQGIGNSPLHF,TGTGCCTGGAGTGATGGACAGGGGATAGGAAATTCACCCCTCCACTTT
once,TRBV6-6,TRBJ1-5,NA,CASSRLDQPQHF,TGTGCCAGCAGCCGCTTGGATCAGCCCCAGCATTTT